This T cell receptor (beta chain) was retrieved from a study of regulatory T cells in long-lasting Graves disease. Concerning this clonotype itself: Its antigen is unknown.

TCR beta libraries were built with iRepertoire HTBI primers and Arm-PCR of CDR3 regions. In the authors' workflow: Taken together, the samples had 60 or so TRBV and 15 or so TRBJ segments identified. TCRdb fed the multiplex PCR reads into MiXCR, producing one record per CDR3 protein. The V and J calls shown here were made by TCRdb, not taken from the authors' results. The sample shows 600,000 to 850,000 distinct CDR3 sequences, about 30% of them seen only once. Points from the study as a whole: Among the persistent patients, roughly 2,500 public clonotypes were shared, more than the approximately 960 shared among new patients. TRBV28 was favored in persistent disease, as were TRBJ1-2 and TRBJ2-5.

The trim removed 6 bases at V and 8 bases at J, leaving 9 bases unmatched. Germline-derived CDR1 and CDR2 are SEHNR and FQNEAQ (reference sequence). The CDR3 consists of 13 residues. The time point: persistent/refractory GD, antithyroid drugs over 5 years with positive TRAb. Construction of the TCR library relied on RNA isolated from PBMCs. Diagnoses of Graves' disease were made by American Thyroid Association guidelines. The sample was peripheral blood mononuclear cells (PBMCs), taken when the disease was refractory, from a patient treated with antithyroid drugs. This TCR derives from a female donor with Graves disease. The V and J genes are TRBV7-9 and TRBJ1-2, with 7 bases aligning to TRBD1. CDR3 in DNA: TGTGCCAGCAGTCTTGACCAGGGGGGAGGCTACACCTTC. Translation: CASSLDQGGGYTF.